This TCR beta chain was obtained from a study of low-dose radiotherapy and immunotherapy resistance in tumors. TRAV and TRBV primers primed cDNA for both TCRalpha and TCRbeta. It was with a constant-region primer and a V-primer adapter that TCRs were amplified over roughly 19 PCR cycles. A single record per CDR3 protein comes from TCRdb applying MiXCR to the reads. Here the sample spans about 82,000 distinct CDR3 sequences, approximately 17% being singletons. This clonotype appeared many times. V was pared by 6 bases and J by 0 bases, with 21 bases between. The CDR3 sequence is 18 residues long. Regarding time point: before trial treatment.

Here the sequenced sample was PBMCs, taken before treatment. This rearrangement joins TRBV12-3 or TRBV12-4 to TRBJ1-3; tentative D call: TRBD1 (5 bases). This TCR came from a male donor with prostate cancer. The CDR3 is CASSFSFGGRASGNTIYF. In DNA form, the CDR3 reads TGTGCCAGCAGCTTTAGTTTTGGGGGGAGAGCCTCTGGAAACACCATATATTTT.